This is a list of T cell receptor beta chains from one sample in a study of OX40 agonist ivuxolimab in advanced cancers. Repertoires were generated with immunoSEQ multiplex PCR, while TCRdb's copy carries only in-frame clones and drops some. The table has about 77,000 clones, around 80% seen once. This material consisted of CD4+ or CD8+ T cells sorted from blood, taken in a trial of the OX40 agonist ivuxolimab. These receptors were taken from an adult with an advanced solid tumor such as melanoma, head and neck, liver or kidney cancer. The conserved cysteine and the conserved F or W are not part of the CDR3 here. The order of the fields is D gene, J gene, CDR3 length, V gene, CDR3 protein. A D gene is named only where the DNA matches it firmly.

TRBD1 TRBJ2-7 11 TRBV10-3 AIRQGASYEQY
- TRBJ2-7 13 TRBV7-2 ASSLVAGLRDEQY
- TRBJ1-5 13 TRBV19 ASNDPGTTNQPQH
TRBD1 TRBJ2-7 11 TRBV5-5 ASSLGTDYEQY
- TRBJ1-3 14 TRBV28 ASTLQGQRSGNTIY
TRBD1 TRBJ2-7 13 TRBV2 ASRADRAGTYEQY
- TRBJ2-4 12 TRBV27 ASRMVPASDIQY
- TRBJ2-6 10 TRBV5-6 ASSLVPNVLT
- TRBJ2-1 11 TRBV7-2 ASSLARNNEQF
- TRBJ2-3 11 TRBV7-2 ASTPARTDTQY
- TRBJ1-2 12 TRBV10-3 APPRGKNVYGYT